Below are 21 T cell receptor beta chains sequenced from a single sample in a study of cytomegalovirus exposure and HLA in healthy donors. TCRdb's copy holds only in-frame clones and misses some; the assay was immunoSEQ multiplex PCR. The table includes about 240,000 clones, around 86% detected once. Sequenced sample: PBMCs. The receptors come from a young woman in good health and CMV-seropositive.

This chain links TRBV5-4 with TRBJ2-2; TRBD1 matches 7 bases. CDR3 length equals 16 residues. V lost 4 bases to trimming and J lost 0 bases; unmatched junction nucleotides: 6. Germline CDR1 is SGHNT and CDR2 is YYREEE (reference sequence). CDR3 nucleotide sequence: TGTGCCAGCAGCCTGGGGACAGCTCCGAACACCGGGGAGCTGTTTTTT. This encodes CASSLGTAPNTGELFF.

The chain joins TRBV30 to TRBJ2-7, with 9 bases that match TRBD1. Germline trimming cut 4 bases from V and 6 bases from J; bases unmatched to any gene: 16. This CDR3 contains 16 residues. CDR1 GTSNPN and CDR2 SVGIG come from the germline V gene (reference sequence). CDR3 sequence reads: CAWTPGQGPGGSEQYF. CDR3 coding DNA: TGTGCCTGGACTCCGGGACAGGGCCCTGGGGGTTCCGAGCAGTACTTC. The full variable domain, completed using reference TRBV30 and TRBJ2-7, is SQTIHQWPATLVQPVGSPLSLECTVEGTSNPNLYWYRQAAGRGLQLLFYSVGIGQISSEVPQNLSASRPQDRQFILSSKKLLLSDSGFYLCAWTPGQGPGGSEQYFGPGTRLTVT.

The chain links TRBV4-1 to TRBJ2-5, with 10 bases identical to TRBD2. V shed 4 bases, J shed 5 bases, and the junction held 19 bases outside the gene matches. Germline V gives CDR1 MGHRA, CDR2 YSYEKL. There are 19 residues in the CDR3. The CDR3 sequence is CASSPNGLADPLPGETQYF. For the CDR3, the DNA is TGCGCCAGCAGCCCCAATGGACTAGCGGACCCGCTCCCTGGGGAGACCCAGTACTTC.

This chain joins TRBV13 and TRBJ2-1; 7 bases agree with TRBD2. This CDR3 comprises 16 residues. Germline V gene data show CDR1 as PRHDT and CDR2 as FYEKMQ (reference sequence). The V segment lost 4 bases and the J segment 4 bases; nucleotides outside the gene matches: 10. This chain's CDR3 is CASSYPRSGDYNEQFF. The CDR3 DNA reads TGTGCCAGCAGCTACCCCCGCAGCGGGGATTACAATGAGCAGTTCTTC.

The chain combines TRBV5-4 with TRBJ2-1; 15 positions match TRBD2. CDR3 size: 19 residues. With 9 bases clipped from V and 7 bases from J, the junction kept 20 bases outside the gene matches. The germline CDR1 and CDR2 sequences are SGHNT and YYREEE (reference sequence). DNA for the CDR3: TGTGCCACCGTTGACCGGACTAGCGGGAGGGCCGGAGCGCGGAATGAGCAGTTCTTC. Its translation is CATVDRTSGRAGARNEQFF.

The chain recombines TRBV27 with TRBJ2-1; the D gene is possibly TRBD2 (5 bases). Germline V CDR1 and CDR2: MNHEY, SMNVEV (reference sequence). CDR3 length: 15 amino acids. V lost 0 bases to trimming and J lost 3 bases, with 9 bases between them. The CDR3 sequence: CASSLSWTYYNEQFF. The CDR3 bases are TGTGCCAGCAGTTTATCGTGGACTTACTACAATGAGCAGTTCTTC.

The genes are TRBV5-6 and TRBJ1-5; D is possibly TRBD1 (6 bases). With 0 bases removed from V and 7 bases from J, the gap between germline ends came to 11 bases. Germline V CDR1 and CDR2: SGHDT, YYEEEE. The CDR3 has 14 amino acids. In DNA, the CDR3 is TGTGCCAGCAGCTTGGAGGGGGTAGCCCAGCCCCAGCATTTT. Its protein is CASSLEGVAQPQHF.

The chain combines TRBV10-2 with TRBJ2-7, with 7 bases fitting TRBD2. CDR1 and CDR2 from the germline V gene are WSHSY and SAAADI. This CDR3 is 14 amino acids long. V lost 4 bases and J lost 5; bases outside the gene matches: 8. CDR3 loop: CASSVGEGPDEQYF. CDR3 in DNA: TGCGCCAGCAGTGTAGGGGAGGGCCCCGACGAGCAGTACTTC.

The rearrangement uses TRBV29-1 and TRBJ1-2; 9 nucleotides align to TRBD1. The CDR3 loop spans 15 amino acids. The germline gives CDR1 SQVTM, CDR2 ANQGSEA. V lost 4 bases to trimming and J lost 7 bases; unmatched junction nucleotides: 13. CDR3 amino acids: CSVVPAGQGNGGYTF. CDR3 in DNA: TGCAGCGTTGTCCCCGCGGGACAGGGAAACGGTGGCTACACCTTC.

V gene TRBV7-9 combines with J gene TRBJ2-1; 10 bases fit TRBD2. The CDR3 is 15 amino acids. The junction had 5 bases not matched to a gene; V was cut back by 5 bases and J by 4 bases. Germline assignment: CDR1 SEHNR and CDR2 FQNEAQ (reference sequence). The CDR3 region has the DNA TGTGCCAGCAGCCAACTAGCGGGATCTTACAATGAGCAGTTCTTC. Protein sequence: CASSQLAGSYNEQFF.

The V gene is TRBV19, the J gene TRBJ1-4; 7 bases align to TRBD1. This CDR3 is built from 14 residues. Per germline, CDR1 LNHDA and CDR2 SQIVND (reference sequence). V shed 0 bases and J 12 bases; nucleotides not matched to a gene: 7. DNA for the CDR3: TGTGCCAGTAGTATAGAGGGGCAGGGGGATGAACTGTTTTTT. It yields the protein CASSIEGQGDELFF. The entire variable domain, with the rest obtained from reference TRBV19 and TRBJ1-4, is as follows: DGGITQSPKYLFRKEGQNVTLSCEQNLNHDAMYWYRQDPGQGLRLIYYSQIVNDFQKGDIAEGYSVSREKKESFPLTVTSAQKNPTAFYLCASSIEGQGDELFFGSGTQLSVL.

This chain joins TRBV5-1 and TRBJ2-7, with 10 bases fitting TRBD2. The CDR3 is 14 amino acids. Germline V gene sequence: CDR1 SGHRS, CDR2 YFSETQ. The ends lost 5 bases at V and 3 bases at J; junction bases unmatched: 5. CDR3: CASRLAGENYEQYF. The CDR3 DNA sequence: TGCGCCAGCAGGCTAGCGGGAGAAAACTACGAGCAGTACTTC.

The V gene is TRBV9, the J gene TRBJ2-2; a weak D match, TRBD1 (6 bases). CDR1 SGDLS and CDR2 YYNGEE come from the germline V gene. V lost 4 bases to trimming and J lost 7 bases, with 14 bases between them. The CDR3 consists of 14 residues. The CDR3 reads CASSSRRGYGELFF. For the CDR3, the DNA is TGTGCCAGCAGCTCCCGCAGGGGTTACGGGGAGCTGTTTTTT.

The CDR3 coding sequence is TGTGCCAGCAGCGTTCAGGGGGCGGAGCGAACCTACGAGCAGTACTTC. Its protein is CASSVQGAERTYEQYF. The V call is TRBV9, the J call TRBJ2-7; 8 positions agree with TRBD1. Trimming at V came to 2 bases and at J to 2 bases, leaving 9 bases not matched to a gene. This CDR3 is 16 amino acids long. Germline V CDR1 and CDR2: SGDLS, YYNGEE. Using reference TRBV9 and TRBJ2-7 for the parts outside the CDR3, the full variable domain is DSGVTQTPKHLITATGQRVTLRCSPRSGDLSVYWYQQSLDQGLQFLIQYYNGEERAKGNILERFSAQQFPDLHSELNLSSLELGDSALYFCASSVQGAERTYEQYFGPGTRLTVT.

The J gene is TRBJ1-1, the V gene TRBV13, with no clear D. Trimming left V 0 bases short and J 3 bases short, with 14 bases between. Germline CDR1 and CDR2: PRHDT and FYEKMQ (reference sequence). This CDR3 region has 16 residues. This CDR3 reads CASSLGPGSGDTEAFF. DNA for the CDR3: TGTGCCAGCAGCTTAGGGCCGGGCTCCGGGGACACTGAAGCTTTCTTT.

The gene calls are TRBV30 and TRBJ2-1, with 7 bases identical to TRBD2. CDR3 length: 14 residues. V dropped 6 bases and J dropped 2; count of bases not matched to a gene: 7. From germline, CDR1 is GTSNPN and CDR2 SVGIG (reference sequence). CDR3 DNA sequence: TGTGCCTGCGGACTAGAGGCGGCCTACAATGAGCAGTTCTTC. Encoded protein: CACGLEAAYNEQFF. The variable domain in full, completed from reference TRBV30 and TRBJ2-1, reads SQTIHQWPATLVQPVGSPLSLECTVEGTSNPNLYWYRQAAGRGLQLLFYSVGIGQISSEVPQNLSASRPQDRQFILSSKKLLLSDSGFYLCACGLEAAYNEQFFGPGTRLTVL.

The V gene is TRBV7-9, the J gene TRBJ2-7; no clear D gene. From germline, CDR1 is SEHNR and CDR2 FQNEAQ (reference sequence). The CDR3 totals 11 residues. The V gene lost 3 bases and the J gene lost 3 bases, with 3 bases spanning the gap. DNA for the CDR3: TGTGCCAGCAGCTTTAACTACGAGCAGTACTTC. Amino acid sequence: CASSFNYEQYF.

This clone showed up just a few times. This chain uses TRBV5-1 with TRBJ2-7; 7 nucleotides match TRBD2. The length of the CDR3 is 16 residues. Germline CDR1 SGHRS, CDR2 YFSETQ. With V trimmed by 4 bases and J by 5 bases, 15 bases remained unmatched. The CDR3 region has the DNA TGCGCCAGCAGCCTAACACTCGGGACCGCGGGGGACGAGCAGTACTTC. It yields the protein CASSLTLGTAGDEQYF.

The gene calls are TRBV27 and TRBJ2-7, with TRBD2 matching 12 bases. V lost 3 bases to trimming and J lost 1 base; unmatched junction nucleotides: 4. The germline gives CDR1 MNHEY, CDR2 SMNVEV (reference sequence). The CDR3 is 16 amino acids. The CDR3 bases are TGTGCCAGCAGTTTTTTCGGACTAGCGGGGTCCTACGAGCAGTACTTC. Encoded protein: CASSFFGLAGSYEQYF.

V and J are TRBV2 and TRBJ2-1; D is perhaps TRBD1 (5 bases). This CDR3 spans 13 amino acids. Germline V gene lookup returns CDR1 SNHLY and CDR2 FYNNEI. V dropped 7 bases and J dropped 8 bases, with 15 bases sitting between them. As DNA, the CDR3 is TGTGCCAGCATGGTAGAAGCCAGGGATGAGCAGTTCTTC. Translation gives CASMVEARDEQFF. Based on the CDR3 plus reference TRBV2 and TRBJ2-1, the full variable domain is EPEVTQTPSHQVTQMGQEVILRCVPISNHLYFYWYRQILGQKVEFLVSFYNNEISEKSEIFDDQFSVERPDGSNFTLKIRSTKLEDSAMYFCASMVEARDEQFFGPGTRLTVL.

For the CDR3, the DNA is TGCGCCAGCAGCCAAAGTCAGGGGGCTGACCCTTCCTACAATGAGCAGTTCTTC. Translation: CASSQSQGADPSYNEQFF. The chain uses TRBV4-1 and TRBJ2-1; 8 bases are a match to TRBD1. CDR3 length equals 18 residues. Germline V gene sequence: CDR1 MGHRA, CDR2 YSYEKL. The junction had 10 bases not matched to a gene; V was cut back by 2 bases and J by 1 base.